The clone carrying this T cell receptor (beta chain) came up a few times. Its antigen is not identified. The sample originates from a study of vaccination and CD4 T cells after COVID-19. Sequenced with the Oncomine TCR Beta short-read assay was DNA taken from cultured CD4+ T cells. One entry per CDR3 protein results from TCRdb running MiXCR on the PCR reads. The sample holds about 13,000 distinct CDR3 sequences, 35% to 50% seen once. Described treatment: roughly 11-day PBMC culture with coronavirus spike peptide pools or control peptides (ViraFEST assay). Unmatched junction bases numbered 7, after V lost 6 bases and J lost 1 base. CDR3 length: 16 residues. CDR1 ENHRY and CDR2 SYGVKD come from the germline V gene.

The sample taken for sequencing was CD4+ T cells from blood, cultured in vitro. The chain is built from TRBV10-3 and TRBJ2-5; TRBD2 aligns across 11 bases. The receptor was derived from a human donor who had recovered from COVID-19. The CDR3 DNA sequence: TGTGCCATCAGGACGGAGACTAGCGGGACCCAAGAGACCCAGTACTTC. It is translated as CAIRTETSGTQETQYF.